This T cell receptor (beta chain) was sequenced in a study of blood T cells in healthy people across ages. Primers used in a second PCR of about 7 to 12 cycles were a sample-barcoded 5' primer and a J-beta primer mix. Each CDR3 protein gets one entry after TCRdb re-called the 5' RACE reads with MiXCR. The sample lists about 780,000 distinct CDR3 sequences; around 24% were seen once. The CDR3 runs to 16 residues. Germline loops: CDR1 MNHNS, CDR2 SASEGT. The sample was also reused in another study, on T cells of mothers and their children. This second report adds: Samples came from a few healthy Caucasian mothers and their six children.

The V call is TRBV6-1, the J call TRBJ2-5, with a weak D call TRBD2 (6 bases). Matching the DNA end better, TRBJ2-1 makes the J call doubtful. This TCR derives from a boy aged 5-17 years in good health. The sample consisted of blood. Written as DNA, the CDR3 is TGTGCCAGCACACAGAGCCGATTCGGGGGTCTAGGGGAGCAGTTCTTC. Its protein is CASTQSRFGGLGEQFF.